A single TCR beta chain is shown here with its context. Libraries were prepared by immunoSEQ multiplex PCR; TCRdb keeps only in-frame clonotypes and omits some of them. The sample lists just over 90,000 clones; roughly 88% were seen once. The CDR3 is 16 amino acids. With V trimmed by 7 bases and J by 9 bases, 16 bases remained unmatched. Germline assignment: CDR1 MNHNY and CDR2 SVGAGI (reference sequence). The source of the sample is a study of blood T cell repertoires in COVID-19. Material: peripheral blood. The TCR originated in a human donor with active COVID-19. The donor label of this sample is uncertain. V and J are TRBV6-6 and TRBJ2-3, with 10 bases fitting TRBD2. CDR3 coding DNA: TGTGCCAGCACCAAAATAGCGGGGGGTGGCTTAGGCACGCAGTATTTT. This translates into CASTKIAGGGLGTQYF.